Presented here are 8 T cell receptor beta chains from one specimen sequenced in a study of CD8 T cells in ankylosing spondylitis (dated by TCRdb to 2016 to 2017). Library prep was done by 5' RACE. Sequenced on an Illumina HiSeq 2500. The public reads were reanalyzed by TCRdb: fastp trimming at Q25, MiXCR alignment, in-frame beta chains only. Rows matching on CDR3 protein sequence are summarized as one entry with the most common DNA and genes. This sample comprises some 70,000 distinct CDR3 sequences, approximately 5.3% of them detected only once. The top ten constitute over 2% of the sample. The sequenced sample consisted of blood, either unsorted or a sorted T cell fraction (not recorded which). The receptor source for this set is a male donor with ankylosing spondylitis or in good health (not recorded which).

This clonotype has a count of ten or more. The chain uses TRBV11-3 and TRBJ2-2; D gene uncertain. The V gene's germline CDR1 is SGHNT and CDR2 YENEEA. The CDR3 consists of 12 residues. The germline V and J ends were trimmed by 4 bases and 8 bases, with 8 bases remaining between them. CDR3 DNA: TGTGCCAGCAGCTCATCAGCTGGGGAGCTGTTTTTT. This codes for CASSSSAGELFF.

This clonotype was detected ten times or more. The J gene is TRBJ2-5, the V gene TRBV7-2; D possibly corresponds to TRBD1 (6 bases). V lost 4 bases and J 4 bases, leaving 22 bases between the germline ends. CDR1 and CDR2 (germline): SGHTA, FQGNSA. This CDR3 is built from 17 residues. In DNA, the CDR3 is TGTGCCAGCAGCTACCGTCCCCAGGGGAAAGGGGCAGAGACCCAGTACTTC. As protein: CASSYRPQGKGAETQYF.

This clonotype came up many times. The chain combines TRBV6-6 with TRBJ2-7; 8 bases map to TRBD1. V lost 10 bases, J lost 1 base, and 3 bases stayed unmatched. The germline V gene encodes CDR1 MNHNY and CDR2 SVGAGI (reference sequence). The CDR3 has 12 residues. The CDR3 sequence is CAIRGPSYEQYF. The CDR3, as DNA: TGTGCCATCAGGGGGCCTTCCTACGAGCAGTACTTC.

This clonotype was found many times. The J gene is TRBJ2-1, the V gene TRBV7-3; TRBD2 agrees at 7 bases. This CDR3 contains 15 residues. Germline V CDR1 and CDR2: SGHTA, FQGTGA. Germline trimming cut 1 base from V and 10 bases from J; bases unmatched to any gene: 10. The CDR3, as DNA: TGTGCCAGCAGCTTAAGCCCGGGGGGTAGGGTCGAGCAGTTCTTC. Translated: CASSLSPGGRVEQFF.

This clonotype was detected many times. The chain joins TRBV4-1 to TRBJ1-1; D remains unclear. This CDR3 has 15 amino acids. In germline, CDR1 is MGHRA, CDR2 YSYEKL. The ends were cut back, 1 base at V and 6 bases at J, with 15 bases in the middle. As DNA, the CDR3 is TGCGCCAGCAGCCAAGCAGACCTTACGAGCGCTGAAGCTTTCTTT. As protein: CASSQADLTSAEAFF.

This clonotype has at least ten counts. V usage is TRBV10-3 and J usage is TRBJ2-7; 8 bases fit TRBD1. Germline CDR1 and CDR2: ENHRY and SYGVKD. The ends lost 8 bases at V and 2 bases at J; junction bases unmatched: 2. This CDR3 has 12 amino acids. CDR3 in amino acids: CAIGQGAYEQYF. CDR3 in DNA: TGTGCCATCGGACAGGGCGCCTACGAGCAGTACTTC.

This clonotype was observed at least ten times. The chain has TRBV14 and TRBJ2-1; weak D call: TRBD2 (7 bases). CDR3 length equals 13 residues. V shed 5 bases and J shed 5 bases, with 10 bases lying between them. The germline gives CDR1 SGHDN, CDR2 FVKESK. The CDR3 loop is CASSWRGHNEQFF. DNA for the CDR3: TGTGCCAGCAGCTGGCGGGGGCACAATGAGCAGTTCTTC.

The sample holds many counts of this clonotype. This sequence joins TRBV19 and TRBJ2-6; D perhaps matches TRBD1 (5 bases). Germline V lookup: CDR1 LNHDA, CDR2 SQIVND (reference sequence). CDR3 length: 16 amino acids. Trimming took off 4 bases at V and 0 bases at J, with 10 bases between the two ends. The CDR3 loop reads CASSTLQDSGANVLTF. The CDR3 DNA follows: TGTGCCAGTAGTACCCTACAGGACTCTGGGGCCAACGTCCTGACTTTC.